The 26 T cell receptor beta chains given below trace back to one sample, sequenced in a study of CD8+CD57+ T cells in acquired aplastic anemia. CDR3 and TCR beta VDJ profiling relied on a genomic DNA template. MiXCR, applied by TCRdb to the reads, yields one record per CDR3 protein. The sample shows more than 95,000 distinct CDR3 sequences, about 40% of them seen only once. CD8+CD57+ cell expansion, shown by flow cytometry, had occurred in the patients selected for sequencing. The sequenced sample consisted of sorted CD4+, CD8+, or CD8+CD57+ T cells (not recorded which) from PBMCs. Receptors originate from a human donor with aplastic anemia.

This clonotype was observed at least ten times. This sequence joins TRBV5-1 and TRBJ2-3; D is uncertain. CDR3 length: 10 amino acids. V was shortened by 2 bases and J by 8 bases, with 3 bases between the two germline ends. Germline V gene sequence: CDR1 SGHRS, CDR2 YFSETQ. This chain's CDR3 is CASSFPTQYF. In nucleotides, the CDR3 is TGCGCCAGCAGCTTCCCTACGCAGTATTTT.

There are many counts of this clonotype. The CDR3 coding sequence is TGTGCCAGCAGCGTAGCTTTGGACAAGACCGCAACTAATGGCTACACCTTC. Translating gives CASSVALDKTATNGYTF. The gene calls are TRBV9 and TRBJ1-2; D may be TRBD1 (5 bases). CDR3 length: 17 residues. The ends were cut back, 0 bases at V and 6 bases at J, with 21 bases in the middle. Per germline, CDR1 SGDLS and CDR2 YYNGEE.

This clonotype has at least ten counts. The chain has TRBV5-5 and TRBJ2-1; D perhaps matches TRBD1 (6 bases). The CDR3 is 15 residues long. Between the trimmed V and J ends, which lost 4 bases and 8 bases, there was a span of 19 bases. Germline V lookup: CDR1 SGHKS, CDR2 YYEKEE (reference sequence). CDR3 amino acids: CASSPGQQLRDEQFF. Written as DNA, the CDR3 is TGTGCCAGCAGCCCCGGACAGCAGCTAAGGGATGAGCAGTTCTTC.

This clonotype was counted ten times or more. V and J are TRBV7-2 and TRBJ2-7; TRBD2 matches 7 bases. J gave up 2 bases and V 1 base, and 5 bases lay outside the gene matches. Germline V CDR1 and CDR2: SGHTA, FQGNSA. CDR3 length: 15 amino acids. CDR3 in DNA: TGTGCCAGCAGCTTAGGGGAGGGATTAGCCTACGAGCAGTACTTC. It yields the protein CASSLGEGLAYEQYF.

The chain carries TRBV24-1 and TRBJ1-1, with D possibly being TRBD1 (5 bases). V dropped 11 bases and J dropped 5 bases, with 20 bases sitting between them. Germline V gene sequence: CDR1 KGHDR, CDR2 SFDVKD. The CDR3 runs 14 residues. The CDR3 loop is CAKRTSGGKTEAFF. For the CDR3, the DNA is TGTGCCAAAAGGACTAGCGGGGGGAAGACTGAAGCTTTCTTT.

The gene calls are TRBV6-1 and TRBJ2-3; maybe TRBD2 (7 bases). V was pared by 7 bases and J by 0 bases, with 11 bases between. Germline V gene data show CDR1 as MNHNS and CDR2 as SASEGT. The CDR3 extends over 14 amino acids. The CDR3 reads CASIRGASTDTQYF. In nucleotides, the CDR3 is TGTGCCAGCATACGGGGGGCGAGCACAGATACGCAGTATTTT.

Many counts were recorded for this clonotype. The V and J genes are TRBV4-1 and TRBJ1-2; D call uncertain. V was trimmed by 0 bases and J by 5 bases, leaving 22 bases between them. Germline CDR1 and CDR2: MGHRA and YSYEKL. This CDR3 comprises 18 residues. The CDR3 reads CASSQDPTTPPRGYGYTF. The CDR3 DNA reads as TGCGCCAGCAGCCAAGACCCCACGACGCCACCCCGGGGTTATGGCTACACCTTC.

In regard to this clonotype: A read error is possible here, since a much larger clone lies one base away. Because the CDR3 is missing its conserved closing phenylalanine or tryptophan, this is likely a read error. The rearrangement joins TRBV5-4 to TRBJ1-2; the D is unclear. The V end lost 2 bases, the J end lost 8 bases, and 13 bases lay between the germline ends. Germline V gene lookup returns CDR1 SGHNT and CDR2 YYREEE (reference sequence). This CDR3 region has 13 residues. This CDR3 reads CASSFLARGGYTS. The CDR3 nucleotides read TGTGCCAGCAGCTTTTTAGCAAGAGGGGGCTACACCTCC.

This clonotype was counted many times. The chain uses TRBV29-1 and TRBJ1-1, with D possibly matching TRBD1 (5 bases). The CDR3 is 14 amino acids. The ends were cut back, 1 base at V and 7 bases at J, with 16 bases in the middle. The V gene's germline CDR1 is SQVTM and CDR2 ANQGSEA. CDR3 in amino acids: CSVEVREGLNEAFF. The CDR3 DNA is TGCAGCGTTGAAGTCAGGGAAGGTTTGAATGAAGCTTTCTTT.

Many counts were recorded for this clonotype. CDR3 sequence (DNA): TGTGCCAGCAGCGTAGGTGGAGCGAAATATGGCGGGGAGCTGTTTTTT. Translation: CASSVGGAKYGGELFF. The V call is TRBV9, the J call TRBJ2-2, with unresolved D. The germline V gene has CDR1 SGDLS and CDR2 YYNGEE. V dropped 0 bases and J dropped 7 bases, with 16 bases sitting between them. The CDR3 length is 16 residues.

V and J are TRBV5-1 and TRBJ2-5; the D is unclear. V lost 7 bases and J 4 bases, leaving 17 bases between the germline ends. CDR3 length: 14 residues. The germline gives CDR1 SGHRS, CDR2 YFSETQ. CDR3 nucleotides: TGCGCCAGCGGCTCGCCCGCCCGGTCAGAGACCCAGTACTTC. Translating it yields CASGSPARSETQYF.

The chain carries TRBV29-1 and TRBJ2-3; a possible D gene is TRBD1 (6 bases). Germline loops: CDR1 SQVTM, CDR2 ANQGSEA. The CDR3 extends over 12 amino acids. V was trimmed by 4 bases and J by 2 bases, leaving 7 bases between them. The CDR3 DNA sequence: TGCAGCGTTGGGACAGCCACAGATACGCAGTATTTT. It codes for CSVGTATDTQYF.

The chain has TRBV19 and TRBJ2-7, with unresolved D. Germline loops: CDR1 LNHDA, CDR2 SQIVND (reference sequence). The CDR3 totals 14 residues. The ends were cut back, 1 base at V and 2 bases at J, with 9 bases in the middle. DNA for the CDR3: TGTGCCAGTAGTATAGGCGGATCAACCTACGAGCAGTACTTC. It codes for CASSIGGSTYEQYF.

This clonotype came up once. The chain combines TRBV19 with TRBJ2-7, with 7 bases that match TRBD1. V was clipped by 7 bases and J by 6 bases; unmatched bases: 12. Germline V lookup: CDR1 LNHDA, CDR2 SQIVND (reference sequence). The CDR3 contains 14 residues. Here the CDR3 reads CASNPGTVSTEQYF. The CDR3 coding sequence is TGTGCCAGTAATCCCGGGACAGTTTCGACCGAGCAGTACTTC.

In this sample, this clonotype turned up a few times. The chain joins TRBV6-1 to TRBJ2-2; D might be TRBD1 (7 bases). Trimming stripped 0 bases from V and 7 bases from J, with 12 bases between. Germline CDR1 and CDR2: MNHNS and SASEGT. The length of the CDR3 is 15 residues. CDR3 nucleotides: TGTGCCAGCAGTGAAGCAGGAGGGGGCGGCGGGGAGCTGTTTTTT. This translates into CASSEAGGGGGELFF.

The sample holds many counts of this clonotype. The CDR3 sequence: CASRIQARDIGYGYTF. The CDR3 DNA follows: TGTGCCAGTAGGATACAGGCCCGGGACATCGGCTATGGCTACACCTTC. This sequence joins TRBV19 and TRBJ1-2, with a weak D call TRBD1 (6 bases). Trimming took off 6 bases at V and 4 bases at J, with 21 bases between the two ends. In germline, CDR1 is LNHDA, CDR2 SQIVND (reference sequence). The CDR3 length is 16 residues.

On this clonotype: This may be a read error, as it is one base from a much larger clone. CDR3 DNA: TGCAGTGCTCCCCCCTCGGGGGGCGCATACAATGAGCAGCTCTTC. Protein sequence: CSAPPSGGAYNEQLF. The genes are TRBV20-1 and TRBJ2-1, with a possible D match to TRBD2 (7 bases). In germline, CDR1 is DFQATT, CDR2 SNEGSKA (reference sequence). CDR3 length equals 15 residues.

V is TRBV20-1 and J is TRBJ2-7; D may be TRBD1 or TRBD2 (5 bases each). Trimming cost V 6 bases and J 6 bases, with 18 bases left between them. This CDR3 contains 13 residues. The germline V gene encodes CDR1 DFQATT and CDR2 SNEGSKA (reference sequence). CDR3 nucleotides: TGCAGTGCCCGGGGACGTCCCCGCCGCGAGCAGTACTTC. As protein: CSARGRPRREQYF.

At least ten counts were recorded for this clonotype. J is TRBJ2-7 and V is TRBV2; D is ambiguous. V shed 2 bases and J shed 3 bases, with 11 bases lying between them. From germline, CDR1 is SNHLY and CDR2 FYNNEI. The CDR3 runs to 14 residues. In DNA, the CDR3 is TGTGCCAGCAGTGAACGCTACCTAGACTACGAGCAGTACTTC. Translation: CASSERYLDYEQYF.

This sequence joins TRBV28 and TRBJ2-7; possible D gene TRBD1, 6 bases. The CDR3 runs to 14 residues. The germline V and J ends were trimmed by 5 bases and 1 base, with 12 bases remaining between them. Germline V gene sequence: CDR1 MDHEN, CDR2 SYDVKM. This chain's CDR3 is CASSHQGGSYEQYF. In DNA, the CDR3 is TGTGCCAGCAGTCACCAAGGGGGTTCCTACGAGCAGTACTTC.

This clonotype showed up just once. V usage is TRBV10-1 and J usage is TRBJ2-7; TRBD1 might be the D (6 bases). V was trimmed by 8 bases and J by 1 base, leaving 21 bases between them. The CDR3 covers 16 residues. CDR1 is WNHNN, CDR2 SYGVQD, per germline (reference sequence). The CDR3 is CASDDQSTQGSYEQYV. The CDR3 nucleotides are TGCGCCAGCGATGACCAAAGCACACAGGGTTCCTACGAGCAGTACGTC.

The rearrangement links TRBV20-1 to TRBJ2-7, with TRBD2 as a possible D gene (7 bases). The length of the CDR3 is 14 residues. From germline, CDR1 is DFQATT and CDR2 SNEGSKA (reference sequence). Trimming took off 3 bases at V and 2 bases at J, with 14 bases between the two ends. As DNA, the CDR3 is TGCAGTGCTAGTTCGGGGGGCCCTACCTACGAGCAGTACTTC. Protein product: CSASSGGPTYEQYF.

The gene calls are TRBV15 and TRBJ1-2; TRBD1 aligns across 7 bases. J lost 5 bases, V lost 0 bases, and 3 bases had no gene match. The V gene's germline CDR1 is LNHNV and CDR2 YYDKDF (reference sequence). The CDR3 consists of 14 residues. CDR3 nucleotides: TGTGCCACCAGCAGAGAGGCAGGGGGGTATGGCTACACCTTC. It encodes CATSREAGGYGYTF.

This clonotype was recorded at least ten times. This chain joins TRBV6-1 and TRBJ1-1, with no clear D. CDR3 length: 12 amino acids. CDR1 MNHNS and CDR2 SASEGT come from the germline V gene. The V gene lost 0 bases and the J gene lost 2 bases, with 1 base spanning the gap. DNA of the CDR3: TGTGCCAGCAGTGAAGCTAACACTGAAGCTTTCTTT. Amino acid sequence: CASSEANTEAFF.

The V call is TRBV29-1, the J call TRBJ2-7, with D unresolved. CDR3 length equals 11 residues. Between the trimmed V and J ends, which lost 4 bases and 2 bases, there was a span of 6 bases. The germline gives CDR1 SQVTM, CDR2 ANQGSEA. CDR3 residues: CSVAEAYEQYF. CDR3 coding DNA: TGCAGCGTTGCGGAAGCCTACGAGCAGTACTTC.

CDR3 nucleotides: TGTGCCAGCAGCTTAGGATATCGGGATACGCAGTATTTT. This translates into CASSLGYRDTQYF. The chain uses TRBV7-9 and TRBJ2-3; D is unclear. CDR3 length: 13 residues. Germline CDR1 SEHNR, CDR2 FQNEAQ (reference sequence). V was cut by 1 base and J by 6 bases, with 8 bases left in between.